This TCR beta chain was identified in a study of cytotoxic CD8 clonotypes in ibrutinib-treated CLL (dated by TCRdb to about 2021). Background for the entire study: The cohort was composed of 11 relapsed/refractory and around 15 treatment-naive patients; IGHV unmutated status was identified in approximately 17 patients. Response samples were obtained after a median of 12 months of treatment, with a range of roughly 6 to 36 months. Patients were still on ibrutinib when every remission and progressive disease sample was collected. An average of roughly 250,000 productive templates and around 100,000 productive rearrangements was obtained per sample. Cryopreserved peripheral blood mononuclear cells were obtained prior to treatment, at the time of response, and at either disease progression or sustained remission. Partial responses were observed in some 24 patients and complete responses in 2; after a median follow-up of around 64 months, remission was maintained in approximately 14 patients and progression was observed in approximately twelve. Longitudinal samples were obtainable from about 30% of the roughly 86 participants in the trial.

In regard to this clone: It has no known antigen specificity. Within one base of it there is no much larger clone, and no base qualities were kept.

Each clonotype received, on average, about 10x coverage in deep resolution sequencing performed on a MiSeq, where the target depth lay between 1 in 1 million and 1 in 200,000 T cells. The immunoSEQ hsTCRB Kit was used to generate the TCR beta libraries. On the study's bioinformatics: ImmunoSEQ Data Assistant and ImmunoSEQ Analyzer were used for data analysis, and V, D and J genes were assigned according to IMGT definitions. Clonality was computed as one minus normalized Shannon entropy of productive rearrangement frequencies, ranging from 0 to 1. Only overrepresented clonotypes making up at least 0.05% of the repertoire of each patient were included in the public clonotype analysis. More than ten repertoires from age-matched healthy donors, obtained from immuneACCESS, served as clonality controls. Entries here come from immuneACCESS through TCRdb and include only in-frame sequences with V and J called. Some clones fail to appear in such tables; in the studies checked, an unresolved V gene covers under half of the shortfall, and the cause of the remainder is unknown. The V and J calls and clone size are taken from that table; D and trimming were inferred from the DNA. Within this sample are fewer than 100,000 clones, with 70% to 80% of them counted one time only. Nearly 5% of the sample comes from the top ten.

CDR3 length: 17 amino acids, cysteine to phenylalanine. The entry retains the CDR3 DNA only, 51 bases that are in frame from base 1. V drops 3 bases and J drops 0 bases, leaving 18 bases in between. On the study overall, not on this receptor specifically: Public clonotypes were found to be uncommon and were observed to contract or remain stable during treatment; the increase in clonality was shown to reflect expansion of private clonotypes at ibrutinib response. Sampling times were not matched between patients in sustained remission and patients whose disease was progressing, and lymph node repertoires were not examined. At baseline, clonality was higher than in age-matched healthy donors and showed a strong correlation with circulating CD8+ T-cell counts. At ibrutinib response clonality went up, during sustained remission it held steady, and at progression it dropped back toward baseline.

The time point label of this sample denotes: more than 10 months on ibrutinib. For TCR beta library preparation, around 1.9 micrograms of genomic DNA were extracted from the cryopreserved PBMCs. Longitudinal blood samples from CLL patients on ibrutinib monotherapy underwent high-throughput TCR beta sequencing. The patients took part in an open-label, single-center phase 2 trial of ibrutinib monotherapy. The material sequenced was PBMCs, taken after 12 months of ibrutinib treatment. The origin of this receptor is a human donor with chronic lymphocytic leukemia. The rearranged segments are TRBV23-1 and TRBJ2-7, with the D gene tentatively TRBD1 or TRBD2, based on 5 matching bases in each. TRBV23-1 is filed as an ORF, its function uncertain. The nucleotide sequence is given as TGCGCCAGCAGTCAGCAGAGGGCCAGGGCCCCCTCCTACGAGCAGTACTTC. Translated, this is CASSQQRARAPSYEQYF.